This T cell receptor (beta chain) was identified during a study of blood T cell repertoires in COVID-19. Study in general: Samples taken during acute and convalescent COVID-19 were collected in the United States, Italy and Spain. T cells, B-cell-depleted T cells, or PBMCs provided the cDNA or gDNA that served as material.

Original data processing: Quantification of nucleated cells was approximated via reference gene primer amplification. Method: immunoSEQ multiplex PCR; TCRdb's copy keeps in-frame clones and lacks some. The D gene and trimming were derived from the DNA, and the V and J assignments and clone size from that table. The data contain tens of thousands of clones, approximately 82% of them singletons. This clone was counted a few times. This CDR3 has 16 residues. Trimming shortened V by 0 bases and J by 7 bases, and 15 bases separated the two germline ends. Germline values: CDR1 SGHVS, CDR2 FQNEAQ. The receptor comes from a woman of 80 years or more with acute or convalescent COVID-19. V usage is TRBV7-8 and J usage is TRBJ1-4; D perhaps matches TRBD1 (5 bases). The sequencing input was peripheral blood. Here the CDR3 DNA reads TGTGCCAGCAGCTTAGCGACGGGCTACGACAGTGAAAAACTGTTTTTT. Translation gives CASSLATGYDSEKLFF.